This passage covers 16 T cell receptor beta chains from one sample sequenced in a study of cytomegalovirus exposure and HLA in healthy donors. The PCR ran on 60 Vbeta and 13 Jbeta primers. Using immunoSEQ multiplex PCR, the repertoire was profiled, and TCRdb retains in-frame clones only, with some absent. The sample's table shows about 70,000 clones. Sequencing was done on a sample of PBMCs. The receptors originated from a female donor in good health and CMV-seropositive.

The gene calls are TRBV30 and TRBJ2-7; 7 bases match TRBD1. V dropped 3 bases and J dropped 4; count of bases not matched to a gene: 12. The CDR3 contains 15 residues. Germline values: CDR1 GTSNPN, CDR2 SVGIG (reference sequence). The CDR3 protein is CAWSRIRQGEYEQYF. CDR3 in DNA: TGTGCCTGGAGCCGTATCCGACAGGGAGAGTACGAGCAGTACTTC.

The chain employs TRBV10-1 and TRBJ2-7; TRBD1 aligns across 7 bases. The germline V gene has CDR1 WNHNN and CDR2 SYGVQD (reference sequence). V was pared by 6 bases and J by 8 bases, with 7 bases of the junction left unmatched. CDR3 length: 12 residues. CDR3 sequence: CASRDDRDKQYF. DNA for the CDR3: TGCGCCAGCAGGGACGACAGGGATAAGCAGTACTTC.

The chain links TRBV18 to TRBJ1-2, with 7 bases lining up with TRBD1. Looked up from germline, CDR1 is KGHSH and CDR2 is LQKENI. V lost 3 bases, J lost 4 bases, and 14 bases stayed unmatched. This CDR3 is 17 amino acids long. CDR3 loop: CASSPQTPDRELYGYTF. CDR3 DNA sequence: TGTGCCAGCTCACCTCAGACTCCTGACAGGGAACTCTATGGCTACACCTTC.

V gene TRBV6-5 combines with J gene TRBJ1-5, with D tentatively TRBD1 (6 bases). Trimming stripped 6 bases from V and 3 bases from J, with 15 bases between. This CDR3 contains 15 residues. Germline V gives CDR1 MNHEY, CDR2 SVGAGI. The CDR3 reads CASRKQGRDNQPQHF. In DNA, the CDR3 is TGTGCCAGCAGGAAACAGGGAAGGGACAATCAGCCCCAGCATTTT.

The CDR3 loop reads CAGPHQGRKGWGYTF. CDR3 bases: TGTGCCGGTCCTCACCAGGGGAGAAAAGGCTGGGGCTACACCTTC. The rearrangement joins TRBV30 to TRBJ1-2; weak D call: TRBD1 (6 bases). This CDR3 is built from 15 residues. Germline-derived CDR1 and CDR2 are GTSNPN and SVGIG (reference sequence). V lost 8 bases, J lost 8 bases, and 27 bases lay in between.

V usage is TRBV12-5 and J usage is TRBJ2-7; 7 bases fit TRBD1. The CDR3 consists of 17 residues. J was trimmed by 4 bases and V by 9 bases; bases with no gene match: 21. CDR1 and CDR2 (germline): LGHNT, FRNRAP. CDR3 residues: CARRTGDVYRNPYEQYF. Written as DNA, the CDR3 is TGTGCTAGACGAACAGGGGACGTTTACCGGAATCCTTACGAGCAGTACTTC. The full variable domain, completed using reference TRBV12-5 and TRBJ2-7, is DARVTQTPRHKVTEMGQEVTMRCQPILGHNTVFWYRQTMMQGLELLAYFRNRAPLDDSGMPKDRFSAEMPDATLATLKIQPSEPRDSAVYFCARRTGDVYRNPYEQYFGPGTRLTVT.

V is TRBV4-3 and J is TRBJ2-1; 10 nucleotides match TRBD2. Germline CDR1 is LGHNA and CDR2 is YSLEER. Trimming cost V 0 bases and J 7 bases; bases outside gene matches: 9. The CDR3 loop spans 17 amino acids. In DNA form, the CDR3 reads TGCGCCAGCAGCCAAGATATAAGCCTAGCGGGAGTTAATGAGCAGTTCTTC. Protein product: CASSQDISLAGVNEQFF.

This chain joins TRBV4-2 and TRBJ2-7; 8 nucleotides line up with TRBD2. The CDR3 length is 16 residues. Germline CDR1 is LGHNA and CDR2 is YNFKEQ. Unmatched junction bases numbered 10, after V lost 4 bases and J lost 2 bases. CDR3 amino acids: CASSPGGTSSPYEQYF. CDR3 in DNA: TGTGCCAGCAGCCCCGGTGGGACTAGTTCCCCCTACGAGCAGTACTTC.

This chain joins TRBV4-2 and TRBJ2-3, with 10 positions matching TRBD2. V dropped 1 base and J dropped 4; count of bases not matched to a gene: 5. Germline lookup yields CDR1 LGHNA and CDR2 YNFKEQ. The CDR3 sequence is 16 residues long. This chain's CDR3 is CASSQGSGGGADTQYF. DNA for the CDR3: TGTGCCAGCAGCCAAGGGAGCGGGGGGGGCGCAGATACGCAGTATTTT.

The rearrangement uses TRBV4-2 and TRBJ2-2; TRBD2 might be the D (5 bases). The CDR3 is 15 residues long. The germline gives CDR1 LGHNA, CDR2 YNFKEQ. With 4 bases removed from V and 3 bases from J, the gap between germline ends came to 12 bases. The CDR3 coding sequence is TGTGCCAGCAGCCCCCTAGAGGGAGACACCGGGGAGCTGTTTTTT. Amino acids: CASSPLEGDTGELFF.

This chain uses TRBV7-9 with TRBJ1-1; maybe TRBD1 (6 bases). The CDR3 runs 15 residues. V lost 3 bases and J lost 2, with 13 bases in between. The germline V gene has CDR1 SEHNR and CDR2 FQNEAQ (reference sequence). Here the CDR3 reads CASSFPGQFNTEAFF. The CDR3 coding sequence is TGTGCCAGCAGCTTCCCGGGACAATTTAACACTGAAGCTTTCTTT.

The chain joins TRBV7-3 to TRBJ1-1, with a tentative D call TRBD1 (5 bases). This CDR3 contains 13 residues. V was pared by 2 bases and J by 4 bases, with 8 bases between. Germline V gene lookup returns CDR1 SGHTA and CDR2 FQGTGA. The DNA for the CDR3 is TGTGCCAGCAGCTTACGGGGGAGCACTGAAGCTTTCTTT. Translating gives CASSLRGSTEAFF.

CDR3 coding DNA: TGTGCCAGCAGCTTAATCGGCGGGCCCGATGGCTACACCTTC. Translating it yields CASSLIGGPDGYTF. The chain joins TRBV7-3 to TRBJ1-2; D is ambiguous. CDR1 is SGHTA, CDR2 FQGTGA, per germline. The CDR3 has 14 residues. The V end lost 1 base, the J end lost 6 bases, and 12 bases lay between the germline ends. Full variable domain (rest looked up from reference TRBV7-3 and TRBJ1-2): GAGVSQTPSNKVTEKGKYVELRCDPISGHTALYWYRQSLGQGPEFLIYFQGTGAADDSGLPNDRFFAVRPEGSVSTLKIQRTERGDSAVYLCASSLIGGPDGYTFGSGTRLTVV.

The rearrangement links TRBV7-7 to TRBJ2-1, with 7 bases aligning to TRBD1. Trimming removed 5 bases from V and 5 bases from J; junction bases left unmatched: 3. The germline gives CDR1 SSHAT, CDR2 FNYEAQ (reference sequence). CDR3 length equals 13 residues. The CDR3 nucleotides are TGTGCCAGCAGCCGCGACAGGGACAATGAGCAGTTCTTC. Translation gives CASSRDRDNEQFF. The variable domain in full, with the rest retrieved from reference TRBV7-7 and TRBJ2-1, is GAGVSQSPRYKVTKRGQDVTLRCDPISSHATLYWYQQALGQGPEFLTYFNYEAQPDKSGLPSDRFSAERPEGSISTLTIQRTEQRDSAMYRCASSRDRDNEQFFGPGTRLTVL.

The chain couples TRBV18 to TRBJ1-1, with D perhaps TRBD1 (5 bases). V dropped 2 bases and J dropped 3 bases, with 10 bases sitting between them. The CDR3 contains 14 residues. CDR1 KGHSH and CDR2 LQKENI come from the germline V gene. CDR3 sequence reads: CASSPSRADTEAFF. DNA of the CDR3: TGTGCCAGCTCACCATCCAGGGCCGACACTGAAGCTTTCTTT.

This chain links TRBV7-2 with TRBJ2-3; TRBD2 matches at 13 bases. The V segment lost 4 bases and the J segment 5 bases; nucleotides outside the gene matches: 9. Looked up from germline, CDR1 is SGHTA and CDR2 is FQGNSA. The CDR3 covers 17 residues. CDR3 sequence reads: CASSSRLAGGTLDTQYF. The CDR3 DNA reads as TGTGCCAGCAGCTCCAGACTAGCGGGAGGAACTTTAGATACGCAGTATTTT.